This record looks at one TCR beta chain sequence and its context. During its preparation, the TCRbeta library received unique molecular identifiers. TCRdb reprocessed the PCR reads with MiXCR, giving one entry per CDR3 protein. In the table there are some 240,000 distinct CDR3 sequences, about 12% of which are singletons. The data were obtained in a study of T-cell reconstitution after alpha-beta-depleted transplantation in children. This CDR3 has 15 amino acids. V gave up 0 bases and J gave up 1 base, with 9 bases separating them. Germline V gives CDR1 SEHNR, CDR2 FQNEAQ (reference sequence). This chain joins TRBV7-9 and TRBJ2-5, with TRBD1 as a possible D gene (5 bases). Material: PBMCs from the stem cell graft donor, obtained from the stem cell graft. This TCR came from a human donor who donated a stem cell graft to a child with acute lymphoblastic leukemia. The CDR3 nucleotides read TGTGCCAGCAGCTTAGCCTCGACAGCCCAAGAGACCCAGTACTTC. Translation: CASSLASTAQETQYF.